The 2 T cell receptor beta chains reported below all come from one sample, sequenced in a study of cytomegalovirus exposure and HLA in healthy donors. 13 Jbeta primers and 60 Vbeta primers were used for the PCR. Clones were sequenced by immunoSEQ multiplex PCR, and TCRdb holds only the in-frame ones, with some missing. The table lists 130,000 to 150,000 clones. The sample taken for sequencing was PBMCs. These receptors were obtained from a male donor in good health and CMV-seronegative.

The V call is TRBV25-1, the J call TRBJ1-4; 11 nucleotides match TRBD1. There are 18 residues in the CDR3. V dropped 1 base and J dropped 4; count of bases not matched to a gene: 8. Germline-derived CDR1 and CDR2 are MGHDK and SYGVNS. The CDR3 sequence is CASSESGQGARVNEKLFF. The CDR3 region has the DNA TGTGCCAGCAGTGAATCCGGACAGGGGGCGCGGGTTAATGAAAAACTGTTTTTT.

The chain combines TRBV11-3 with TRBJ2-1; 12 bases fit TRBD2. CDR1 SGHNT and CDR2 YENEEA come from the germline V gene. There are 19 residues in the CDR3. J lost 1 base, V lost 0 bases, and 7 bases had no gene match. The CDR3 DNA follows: TGTGCCAGCAGCTTAGAGAGGCTAGCGGGAGGGTCGTCCTACAATGAGCAGTTCTTC. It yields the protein CASSLERLAGGSSYNEQFF. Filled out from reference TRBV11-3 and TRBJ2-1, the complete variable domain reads EAGVVQSPRYKIIEKKQPVAFWCNPISGHNTLYWYLQNLGQGPELLIRYENEEAVDDSQLPKDRFSAERLKGVDSTLKIQPAELGDSAVYLCASSLERLAGGSSYNEQFFGPGTRLTVL.